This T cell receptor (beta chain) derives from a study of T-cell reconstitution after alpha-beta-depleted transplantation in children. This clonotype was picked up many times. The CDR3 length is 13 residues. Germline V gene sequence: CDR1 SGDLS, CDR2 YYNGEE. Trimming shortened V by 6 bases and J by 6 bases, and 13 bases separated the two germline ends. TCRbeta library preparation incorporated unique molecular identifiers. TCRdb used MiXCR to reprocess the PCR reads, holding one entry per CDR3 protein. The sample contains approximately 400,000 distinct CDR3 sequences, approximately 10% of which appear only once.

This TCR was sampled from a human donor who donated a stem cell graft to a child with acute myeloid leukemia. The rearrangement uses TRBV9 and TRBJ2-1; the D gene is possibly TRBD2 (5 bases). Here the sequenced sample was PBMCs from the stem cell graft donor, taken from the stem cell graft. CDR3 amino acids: CASNKGGLNEQFF. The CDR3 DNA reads TGTGCCAGCAACAAAGGCGGGCTCAATGAGCAGTTCTTC.